These T cell receptor beta chains were read from a single sample in a study of CXCR3-negative and CXCR3-positive naive CD8 T cells. Reanalyzing the 5' RACE reads, TCRdb keeps one entry per CDR3 protein, without DNA. The sample table includes about 82,000 distinct CDR3 sequences. Sequenced sample: naive CXCR3- CD8+ T cells from blood. The receptors derive from a human donor in good health. Some clones in this sample may be carry-over from other donors' samples. The CDR3 runs from the conserved cysteine through the conserved F or W.

v_gene	j_gene	CDR3aa
TRBV11-3	TRBJ2-1	CASSLGGSPNEQFF
TRBV29-1	TRBJ1-1	CSVNLGANTEAFF
TRBV7-2	TRBJ1-2	CASSLAVAGSANYGYTF
TRBV19	TRBJ2-7	CASSPGQGFYEQYF
TRBV7-9	TRBJ2-3	CASSLGVGGSTDTQYF
TRBV29-1	TRBJ2-7	CSVEVTGGNYEQYF
TRBV7-2	TRBJ2-1	CASSLDGWDNYNEQFF
TRBV5-5	TRBJ2-3	CASSAGQGGGTDTQYF
TRBV20-1	TRBJ2-7	CSARVGEGTYEQYF
TRBV12-3/TRBV12-4	TRBJ1-1	CASSQLRGQGTEAFF
TRBV20-1	TRBJ1-5	CSASEVSNQPQHF
TRBV20-1	TRBJ1-2	CSAQWGTVGNNGYTF
TRBV5-1	TRBJ2-2	CASSWNTGELFF
TRBV5-1	TRBJ2-7	CASSLETADYEQYF
TRBV4-1	TRBJ1-1	CASSPLMENTEAFF
TRBV29-1	TRBJ2-7	CSVADDSYEQYF
TRBV7-3	TRBJ2-3	CASSLEIGTSDTDTQYF
TRBV29-1	TRBJ2-3	CSIPPGLAGTDTQYF